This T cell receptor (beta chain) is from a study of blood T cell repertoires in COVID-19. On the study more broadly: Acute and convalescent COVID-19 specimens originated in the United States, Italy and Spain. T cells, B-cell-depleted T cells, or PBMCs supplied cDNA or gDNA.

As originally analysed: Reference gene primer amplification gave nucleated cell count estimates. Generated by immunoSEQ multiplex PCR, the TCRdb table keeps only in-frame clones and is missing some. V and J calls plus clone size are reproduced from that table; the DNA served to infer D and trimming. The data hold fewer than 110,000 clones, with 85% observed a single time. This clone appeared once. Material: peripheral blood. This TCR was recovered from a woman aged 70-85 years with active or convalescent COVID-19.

CDR3: CATSSGGGWGHNEQFF. In nucleotides, the CDR3 is TGTGCCACCAGCAGTGGGGGGGGCTGGGGGCACAATGAGCAGTTCTTC. The gene calls are TRBV15 and TRBJ2-1; TRBD2 is a possible D gene (7 bases). The CDR3 is 16 amino acids. Trimming took off 3 bases at V and 5 bases at J, with 17 bases between the two ends. Germline loops: CDR1 LNHNV, CDR2 YYDKDF (reference sequence).